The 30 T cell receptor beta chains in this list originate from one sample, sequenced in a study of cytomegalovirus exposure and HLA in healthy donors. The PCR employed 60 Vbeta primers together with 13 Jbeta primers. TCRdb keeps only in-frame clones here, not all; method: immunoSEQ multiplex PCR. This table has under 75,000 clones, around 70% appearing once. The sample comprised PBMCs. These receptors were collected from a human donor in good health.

The CDR3 spells CASSSDRVNTDTQYF. The CDR3 nucleotides read TGCGCCAGCAGCTCGGACAGGGTAAACACAGATACGCAGTATTTT. This sequence joins TRBV5-1 and TRBJ2-3, with 8 bases identical to TRBD1. V was clipped by 3 bases and J by 2 bases; unmatched bases: 5. Germline assignment: CDR1 SGHRS and CDR2 YFSETQ. There are 15 residues in the CDR3.

CDR3 sequence reads: CATQWDSNEKLFF. CDR3 DNA: TGTGCCACCCAATGGGACAGTAATGAAAAACTGTTTTTT. V usage is TRBV2 and J usage is TRBJ1-4; 7 nucleotides align to TRBD1. From germline, CDR1 is SNHLY and CDR2 FYNNEI. The junction had 6 bases not matched to a gene; V was cut back by 10 bases and J by 4 bases. The length of the CDR3 is 13 residues. The full variable domain, rest sourced from reference TRBV2 and TRBJ1-4, is EPEVTQTPSHQVTQMGQEVILRCVPISNHLYFYWYRQILGQKVEFLVSFYNNEISEKSEIFDDQFSVERPDGSNFTLKIRSTKLEDSAMYFCATQWDSNEKLFFGSGTQLSVL.

The CDR3 sequence is CAWSLSGREETQYF. The DNA for the CDR3 is TGTGCCTGGAGCCTTAGCGGGAGGGAAGAGACCCAGTACTTC. V usage is TRBV30 and J usage is TRBJ2-5; 11 bases align to TRBD2. The CDR3 totals 14 residues. V dropped 3 bases and J dropped 3; count of bases not matched to a gene: 3. The germline V gene encodes CDR1 GTSNPN and CDR2 SVGIG (reference sequence).

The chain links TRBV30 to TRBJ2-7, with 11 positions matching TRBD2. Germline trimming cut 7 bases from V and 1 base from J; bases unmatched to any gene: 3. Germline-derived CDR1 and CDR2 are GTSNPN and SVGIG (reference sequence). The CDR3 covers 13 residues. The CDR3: CAFGTSGSYEQYF. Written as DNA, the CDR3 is TGTGCCTTTGGGACTAGCGGTTCCTACGAGCAGTACTTC.

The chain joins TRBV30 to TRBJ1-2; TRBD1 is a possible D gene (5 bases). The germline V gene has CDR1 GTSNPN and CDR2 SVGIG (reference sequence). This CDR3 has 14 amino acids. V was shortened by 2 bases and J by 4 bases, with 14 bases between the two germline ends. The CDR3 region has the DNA TGTGCCTGGAGTCCCGGGGGGGGAGGCTATGGCTACACCTTC. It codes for CAWSPGGGGYGYTF.

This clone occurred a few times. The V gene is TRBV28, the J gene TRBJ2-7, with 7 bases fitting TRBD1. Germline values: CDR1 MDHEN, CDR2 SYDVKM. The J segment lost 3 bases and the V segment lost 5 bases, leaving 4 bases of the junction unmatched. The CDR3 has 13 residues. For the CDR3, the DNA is TGTGCCAGCAGTCCGGGACAGATCTACGAGCAGTACTTC. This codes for CASSPGQIYEQYF.

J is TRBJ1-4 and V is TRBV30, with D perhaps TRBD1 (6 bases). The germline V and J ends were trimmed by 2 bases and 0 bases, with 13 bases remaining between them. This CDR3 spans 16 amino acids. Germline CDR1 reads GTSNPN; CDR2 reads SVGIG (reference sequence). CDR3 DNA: TGTGCCTGGAGTTCGGGGGGGCCGGCAACTAATGAAAAACTGTTTTTT. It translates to CAWSSGGPATNEKLFF.

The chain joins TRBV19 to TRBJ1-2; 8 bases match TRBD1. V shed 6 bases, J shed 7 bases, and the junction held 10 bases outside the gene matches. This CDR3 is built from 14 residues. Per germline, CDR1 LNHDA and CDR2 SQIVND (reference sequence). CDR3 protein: CASSSGAGGSGYTF. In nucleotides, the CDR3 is TGTGCCAGTAGCTCTGGGGCAGGGGGCAGTGGCTACACCTTC.

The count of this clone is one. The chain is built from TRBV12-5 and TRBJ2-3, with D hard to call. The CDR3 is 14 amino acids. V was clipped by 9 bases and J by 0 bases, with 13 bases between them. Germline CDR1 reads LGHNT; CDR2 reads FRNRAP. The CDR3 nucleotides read TGTGCTAGCGGAAGAGGCGATAGCACAGATACGCAGTATTTT. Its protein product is CASGRGDSTDTQYF. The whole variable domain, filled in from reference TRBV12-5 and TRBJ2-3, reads DARVTQTPRHKVTEMGQEVTMRCQPILGHNTVFWYRQTMMQGLELLAYFRNRAPLDDSGMPKDRFSAEMPDATLATLKIQPSEPRDSAVYFCASGRGDSTDTQYFGPGTRLTVL.

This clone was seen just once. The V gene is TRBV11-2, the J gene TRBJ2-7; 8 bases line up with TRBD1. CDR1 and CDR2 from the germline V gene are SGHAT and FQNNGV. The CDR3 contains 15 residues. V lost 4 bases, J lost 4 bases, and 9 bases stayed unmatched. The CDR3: CASSSRQGSIYEQYF. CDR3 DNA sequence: TGTGCCAGCAGCTCCAGACAGGGGTCGATTTACGAGCAGTACTTC.

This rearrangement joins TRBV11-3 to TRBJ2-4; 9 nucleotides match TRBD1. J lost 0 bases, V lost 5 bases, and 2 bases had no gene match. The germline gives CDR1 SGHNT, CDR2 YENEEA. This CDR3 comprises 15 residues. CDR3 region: CASSPTGGAKNIQYF. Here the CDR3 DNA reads TGTGCCAGCAGCCCGACAGGGGGAGCCAAAAACATTCAGTACTTC. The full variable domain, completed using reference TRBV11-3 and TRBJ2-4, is EAGVVQSPRYKIIEKKQPVAFWCNPISGHNTLYWYLQNLGQGPELLIRYENEEAVDDSQLPKDRFSAERLKGVDSTLKIQPAELGDSAVYLCASSPTGGAKNIQYFGAGTRLSVL.

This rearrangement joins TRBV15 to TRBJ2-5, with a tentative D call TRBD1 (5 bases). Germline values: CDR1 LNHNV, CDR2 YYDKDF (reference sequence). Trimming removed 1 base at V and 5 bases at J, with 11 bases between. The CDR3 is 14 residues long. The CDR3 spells CATSRGQFQETQYF. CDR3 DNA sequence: TGTGCCACCAGCAGAGGACAGTTCCAGGAGACCCAGTACTTC. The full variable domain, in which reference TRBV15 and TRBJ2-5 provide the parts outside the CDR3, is DAMVIQNPRYQVTQFGKPVTLSCSQTLNHNVMYWYQQKSSQAPKLLFHYYDKDFNNEADTPDNFQSRRPNTSFCFLDIRSPGLGDTAMYLCATSRGQFQETQYFGPGTRLLVL.

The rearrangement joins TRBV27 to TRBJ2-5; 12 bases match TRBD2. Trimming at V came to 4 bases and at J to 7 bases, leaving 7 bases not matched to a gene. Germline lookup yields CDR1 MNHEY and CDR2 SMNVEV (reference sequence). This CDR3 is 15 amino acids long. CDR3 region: CASSSTSGRGGTQYF. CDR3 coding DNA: TGTGCCAGCAGTTCGACTAGCGGGAGAGGCGGGACCCAGTACTTC.

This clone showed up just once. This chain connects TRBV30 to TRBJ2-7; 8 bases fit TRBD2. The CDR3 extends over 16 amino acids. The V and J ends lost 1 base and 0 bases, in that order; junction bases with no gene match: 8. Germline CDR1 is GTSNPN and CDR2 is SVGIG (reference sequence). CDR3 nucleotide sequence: TGTGCCTGGAGTGCGTCTAGCGGGTTTGCCTCCTACGAGCAGTACTTC. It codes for CAWSASSGFASYEQYF. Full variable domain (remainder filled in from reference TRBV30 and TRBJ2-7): SQTIHQWPATLVQPVGSPLSLECTVEGTSNPNLYWYRQAAGRGLQLLFYSVGIGQISSEVPQNLSASRPQDRQFILSSKKLLLSDSGFYLCAWSASSGFASYEQYFGPGTRLTVT.

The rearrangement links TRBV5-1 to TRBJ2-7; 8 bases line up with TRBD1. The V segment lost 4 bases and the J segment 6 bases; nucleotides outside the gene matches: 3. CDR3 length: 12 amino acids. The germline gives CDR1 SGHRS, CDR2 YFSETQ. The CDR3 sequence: CASSTTGVEQYF. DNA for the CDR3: TGCGCCAGCAGCACGACAGGGGTCGAGCAGTACTTC. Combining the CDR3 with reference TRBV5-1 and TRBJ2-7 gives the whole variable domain KAGVTQTPRYLIKTRGQQVTLSCSPISGHRSVSWYQQTPGQGLQFLFEYFSETQRNKGNFPGRFSGRQFSNSRSEMNVSTLELGDSALYLCASSTTGVEQYFGPGTRLTVT.

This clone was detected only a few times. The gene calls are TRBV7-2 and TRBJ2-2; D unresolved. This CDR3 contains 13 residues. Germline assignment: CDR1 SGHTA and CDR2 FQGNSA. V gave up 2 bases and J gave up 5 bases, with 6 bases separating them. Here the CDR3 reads CASSLYGTGELFF. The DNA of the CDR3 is TGTGCCAGCAGCTTATACGGGACCGGGGAGCTGTTTTTT. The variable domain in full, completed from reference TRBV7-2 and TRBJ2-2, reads GAGVSQSPSNKVTEKGKDVELRCDPISGHTALYWYRQSLGQGLEFLIYFQGNSAPDKSGLPSDRFSAERTGGSVSTLTIQRTQQEDSAVYLCASSLYGTGELFFGEGSRLTVL.

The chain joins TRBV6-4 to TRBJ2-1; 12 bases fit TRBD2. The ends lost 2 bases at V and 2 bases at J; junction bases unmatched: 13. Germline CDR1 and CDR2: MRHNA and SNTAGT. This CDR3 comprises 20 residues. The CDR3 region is CASSDTLGLAGNPTYNEQFF. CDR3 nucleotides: TGTGCCAGCAGTGACACCTTAGGACTAGCGGGAAATCCGACCTACAATGAGCAGTTCTTC.

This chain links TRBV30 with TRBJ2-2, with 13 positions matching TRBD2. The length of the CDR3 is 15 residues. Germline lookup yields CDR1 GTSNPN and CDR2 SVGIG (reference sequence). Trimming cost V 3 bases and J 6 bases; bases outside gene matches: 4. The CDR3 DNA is TGTGCCTGGAGCACGGGACTAGCGGGACCCGGGGAGCTGTTTTTT. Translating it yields CAWSTGLAGPGELFF.

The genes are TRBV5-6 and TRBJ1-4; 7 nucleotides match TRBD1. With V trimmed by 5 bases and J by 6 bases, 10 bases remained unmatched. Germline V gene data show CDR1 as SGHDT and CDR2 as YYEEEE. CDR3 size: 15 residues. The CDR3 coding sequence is TGTGCCAGCAGTTTTGACAGGGAGGTAGATGAAAAACTGTTTTTT. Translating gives CASSFDREVDEKLFF. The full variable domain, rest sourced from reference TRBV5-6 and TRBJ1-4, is DAGVTQSPTHLIKTRGQQVTLRCSPKSGHDTVSWYQQALGQGPQFIFQYYEEEERQRGNFPDRFSGHQFPNYSSELNVNALLLGDSALYLCASSFDREVDEKLFFGSGTQLSVL.

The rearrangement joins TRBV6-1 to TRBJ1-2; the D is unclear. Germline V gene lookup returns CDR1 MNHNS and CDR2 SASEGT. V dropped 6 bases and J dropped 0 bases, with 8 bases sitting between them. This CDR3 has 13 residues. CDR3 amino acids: CASSPSPNYGYTF. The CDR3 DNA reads TGTGCCAGCAGCCCTTCCCCTAACTATGGCTACACCTTC.

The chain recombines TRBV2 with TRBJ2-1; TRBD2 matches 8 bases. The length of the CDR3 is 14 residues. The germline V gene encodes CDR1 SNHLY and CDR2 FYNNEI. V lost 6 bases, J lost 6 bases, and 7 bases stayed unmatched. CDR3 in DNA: TGTGCCAGCAGCCTGACTAGCGACTTCAATGAGCAGTTCTTC. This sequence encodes CASSLTSDFNEQFF. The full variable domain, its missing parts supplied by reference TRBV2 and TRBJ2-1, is EPEVTQTPSHQVTQMGQEVILRCVPISNHLYFYWYRQILGQKVEFLVSFYNNEISEKSEIFDDQFSVERPDGSNFTLKIRSTKLEDSAMYFCASSLTSDFNEQFFGPGTRLTVL.

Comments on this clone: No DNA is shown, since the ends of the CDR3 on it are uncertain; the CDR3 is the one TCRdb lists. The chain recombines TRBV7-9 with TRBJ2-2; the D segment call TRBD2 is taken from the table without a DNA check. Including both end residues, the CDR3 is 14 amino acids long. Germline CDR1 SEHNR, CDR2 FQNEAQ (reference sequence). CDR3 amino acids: CASLPGFGAGELFF.

For the CDR3, the DNA is TGTGCCAGCCTGGGCAGGGCGGCGAACACTGAAGCTTTCTTT. It translates to CASLGRAANTEAFF. The V and J genes are TRBV27 and TRBJ1-1, with a possible D match to TRBD1 (5 bases). Per the germline V gene, CDR1 is MNHEY and CDR2 is SMNVEV (reference sequence). The CDR3 runs to 14 residues. Between the trimmed V and J ends, which lost 8 bases and 1 base, there was a span of 14 bases.

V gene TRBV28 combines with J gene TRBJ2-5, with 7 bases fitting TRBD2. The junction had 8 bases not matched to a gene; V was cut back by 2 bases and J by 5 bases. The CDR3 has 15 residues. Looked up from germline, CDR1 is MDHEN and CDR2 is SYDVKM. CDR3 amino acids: CASSLGGLEEETQYF. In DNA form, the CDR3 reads TGTGCCAGCAGTTTAGGAGGACTAGAAGAGGAGACCCAGTACTTC. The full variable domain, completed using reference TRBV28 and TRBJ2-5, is DVKVTQSSRYLVKRTGEKVFLECVQDMDHENMFWYRQDPGLGLRLIYFSYDVKMKEKGDIPEGYSVSREKKERFSLILESASTNQTSMYLCASSLGGLEEETQYFGPGTRLLVL.

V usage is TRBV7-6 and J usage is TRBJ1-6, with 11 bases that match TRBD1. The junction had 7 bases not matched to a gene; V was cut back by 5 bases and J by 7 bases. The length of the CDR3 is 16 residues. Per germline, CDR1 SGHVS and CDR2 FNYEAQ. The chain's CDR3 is CASSTGTGGGNSPLHF. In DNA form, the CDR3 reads TGTGCCAGCAGCACTGGGACAGGGGGAGGGAATTCACCCCTCCACTTT.

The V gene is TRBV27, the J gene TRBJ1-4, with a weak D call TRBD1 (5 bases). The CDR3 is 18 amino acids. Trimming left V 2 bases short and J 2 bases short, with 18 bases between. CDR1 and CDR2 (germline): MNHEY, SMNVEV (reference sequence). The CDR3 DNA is TGTGCCAGCAGTTTACGATCAGGGACTCAGACCACTAATGAAAAACTGTTTTTT. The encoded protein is CASSLRSGTQTTNEKLFF.

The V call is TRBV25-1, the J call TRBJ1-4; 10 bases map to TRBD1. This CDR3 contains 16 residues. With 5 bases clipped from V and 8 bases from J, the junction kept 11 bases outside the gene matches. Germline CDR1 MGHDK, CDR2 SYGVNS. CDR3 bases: TGTGCCAGCAGTCCCTTAACCGGGACAGGGGTGGAAAAACTGTTTTTT. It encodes CASSPLTGTGVEKLFF.

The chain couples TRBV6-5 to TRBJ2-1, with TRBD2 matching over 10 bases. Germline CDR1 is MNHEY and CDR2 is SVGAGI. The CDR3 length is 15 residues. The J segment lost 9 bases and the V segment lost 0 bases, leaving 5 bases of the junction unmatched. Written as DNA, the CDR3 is TGTGCCAGCAGTTACTCAAGCGGGAGGGCCGGTGAGCAGTTCTTC. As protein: CASSYSSGRAGEQFF.

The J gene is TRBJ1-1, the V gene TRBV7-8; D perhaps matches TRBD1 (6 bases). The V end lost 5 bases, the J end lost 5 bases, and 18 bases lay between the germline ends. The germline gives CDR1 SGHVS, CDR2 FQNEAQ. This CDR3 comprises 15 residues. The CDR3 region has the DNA TGTGCCAGCAGCCTGCAACAGGGAATGGGTACTGAAGCTTTCTTT. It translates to CASSLQQGMGTEAFF.

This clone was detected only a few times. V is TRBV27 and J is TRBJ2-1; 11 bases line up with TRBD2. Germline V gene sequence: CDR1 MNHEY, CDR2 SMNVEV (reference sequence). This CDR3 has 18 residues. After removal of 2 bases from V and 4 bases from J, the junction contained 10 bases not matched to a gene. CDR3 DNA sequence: TGTGCCAGCAGTTTAGGAGGTGGGGGACTAGCGGTGTACAATGAGCAGTTCTTC. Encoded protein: CASSLGGGGLAVYNEQFF.